The next 28 T cell receptor beta chains were all read from a single sample in a study of blood T cell repertoires in COVID-19. Profiling relied on immunoSEQ multiplex PCR, and the TCRdb table lists in-frame clones only, not all of them. Of 200,000 or so clones detected, about 88% appear once; the ten largest clones hold roughly 2.7%. Sequenced input: PBMCs or T cells enriched from blood (not recorded which). Receptors were obtained from a woman in her 30s who had recovered from COVID-19.

The chain joins TRBV7-2 to TRBJ2-6, with D tentatively TRBD1 (6 bases). V was shortened by 3 bases and J by 5 bases, with 14 bases between the two germline ends. Germline-derived CDR1 and CDR2 are SGHTA and FQGNSA. The CDR3 totals 16 residues. CDR3 amino acids: CASSLDSSRRANVLTF. The CDR3 DNA follows: TGTGCCAGCAGCTTGGACAGTAGCCGAAGGGCCAACGTCCTGACTTTC.

The chain is built from TRBV5-1 and TRBJ1-5; D ambiguous. V was cut by 0 bases and J by 3 bases, with 10 bases left in between. The CDR3 consists of 15 residues. Germline CDR1 is SGHRS and CDR2 is YFSETQ. The CDR3 protein is CASSLDGADNQPQHF. CDR3 nucleotide sequence: TGCGCCAGCAGCTTGGACGGCGCGGACAATCAGCCCCAGCATTTT.

The chain employs TRBV5-1 and TRBJ2-2; 12 positions match TRBD2. CDR3 size: 18 residues. Losses at the gene ends were 4 bases for V and 1 base for J; bases not matched to a gene: 8. Germline CDR1 is SGHRS and CDR2 is YFSETQ. The CDR3 region is CASSPRTTSGGNTGELFF. The DNA for the CDR3 is TGCGCCAGCAGCCCGCGGACGACTAGCGGGGGGAACACCGGGGAGCTGTTTTTT.

The rearrangement joins TRBV9 to TRBJ1-5; D possibly corresponds to TRBD1 (5 bases). Per the germline V gene, CDR1 is SGDLS and CDR2 is YYNGEE. CDR3 length equals 17 residues. V was cut by 0 bases and J by 2 bases, with 15 bases left in between. The CDR3 protein is CASSVDPNVGGNQPQHF. The CDR3 nucleotides read TGTGCCAGCAGCGTAGACCCGAACGTAGGGGGCAATCAGCCCCAGCATTTT.

The chain combines TRBV9 with TRBJ2-2; the match to TRBD1 covers 7 bases. The V gene end was trimmed by 4 bases and the J gene end by 6 bases; junction bases not matched to a gene: 6. CDR3 length: 14 amino acids. CDR1 SGDLS and CDR2 YYNGEE come from the germline V gene. The CDR3 region is CASSPSQGAGELFF. The CDR3 DNA follows: TGTGCCAGCAGCCCCTCTCAGGGGGCCGGGGAGCTGTTTTTT.

This chain uses TRBV6-2 or TRBV6-3 with TRBJ1-5; 7 bases line up with TRBD1. This CDR3 region has 18 residues. CDR1 is MNHEY, CDR2 SVGEGT, per germline. Trimming cost V 0 bases and J 0 bases; bases outside gene matches: 8. The CDR3 DNA follows: TGTGCCAGCAGTTACTCGACAGGGACCGATTATAGCAATCAGCCCCAGCATTTT. This translates into CASSYSTGTDYSNQPQHF.

The chain is built from TRBV7-2 and TRBJ1-2; TRBD1 matches at 9 bases. Germline trimming cut 5 bases from V and 4 bases from J; bases unmatched to any gene: 14. The CDR3 spans 17 residues. The germline gives CDR1 SGHTA, CDR2 FQGNSA. This CDR3 reads CASSPGQGLTTGYGYTF. The CDR3 DNA sequence: TGTGCCAGCAGCCCGGGACAGGGTCTAACTACGGGCTATGGCTACACCTTC.

This CDR3 is CASSPSPPIYNEQFF. DNA of the CDR3: TGTGCCAGCAGCCCTAGCCCACCGATTTACAATGAGCAGTTCTTC. J is TRBJ2-1 and V is TRBV13, with D possibly TRBD2 on 5 matching bases. V was trimmed by 5 bases and J by 4 bases, leaving 15 bases between them. The V gene's germline CDR1 is PRHDT and CDR2 FYEKMQ (reference sequence). This CDR3 spans 15 amino acids.

The V call is TRBV25-1, the J call TRBJ2-1; TRBD2 aligns across 12 bases. This CDR3 has 17 residues. The germline gives CDR1 MGHDK, CDR2 SYGVNS. After removal of 1 base from V and 2 bases from J, the junction contained 3 bases not matched to a gene. CDR3 amino acids: CASSESASGGAYNEQFF. In DNA, the CDR3 is TGTGCCAGCAGTGAATCGGCTAGCGGGGGGGCCTACAATGAGCAGTTCTTC. Drawing the rest from reference TRBV25-1 and TRBJ2-1, the complete variable domain is EADIYQTPRYLVIGTGKKITLECSQTMGHDKMYWYQQDPGMELHLIHYSYGVNSTEKGDLSSESTVSRIRTEHFPLTLESARPSHTSQYLCASSESASGGAYNEQFFGPGTRLTVL.

The CDR3 loop reads CASSPSRGGYPYEQYF. In nucleotides, the CDR3 is TGTGCCAGCTCACCAAGCCGCGGGGGGTATCCCTACGAGCAGTACTTC. The chain employs TRBV18 and TRBJ2-7, with 8 bases fitting TRBD2. The CDR3 is made up of 16 amino acids. Germline CDR1 reads KGHSH; CDR2 reads LQKENI. The J segment lost 2 bases and the V segment lost 2 bases, leaving 8 bases of the junction unmatched.

The chain joins TRBV7-3 to TRBJ1-1; 11 bases match TRBD1. The CDR3 consists of 15 residues. CDR1 and CDR2 from the germline V gene are SGHTA and FQGTGA. Trimming removed 5 bases from V and 4 bases from J; junction bases left unmatched: 6. This chain's CDR3 is CASSLSGTGGTEAFF. In DNA, the CDR3 is TGTGCCAGCAGCCTATCCGGGACAGGGGGCACTGAAGCTTTCTTT.

V usage is TRBV2 and J usage is TRBJ2-5, with D hard to call. The ends were cut back, 7 bases at V and 1 base at J, with 10 bases in the middle. The germline gives CDR1 SNHLY, CDR2 FYNNEI. The CDR3 consists of 13 residues. Written as DNA, the CDR3 is TGTGCCAGCAATTATCTGGCCCAAGAGACCCAGTACTTC. It is translated as CASNYLAQETQYF. Drawing the rest from reference TRBV2 and TRBJ2-5, the complete variable domain is EPEVTQTPSHQVTQMGQEVILRCVPISNHLYFYWYRQILGQKVEFLVSFYNNEISEKSEIFDDQFSVERPDGSNFTLKIRSTKLEDSAMYFCASNYLAQETQYFGPGTRLLVL.

The table lists this clone with a count of one. The chain carries TRBV12-3 or TRBV12-4 and TRBJ1-1; D remains ambiguous. Trimming took off 1 base at V and 1 base at J, with 4 bases between the two ends. This CDR3 is 13 amino acids long. CDR3 amino acids: CASSLGGNTEAFF. The CDR3 nucleotides are TGTGCCAGCAGTTTAGGAGGGAACACTGAAGCTTTCTTT.

The chain joins TRBV7-2 to TRBJ1-5; D may be TRBD1 (6 bases). Germline values: CDR1 SGHTA, CDR2 FQGNSA. The CDR3 is 16 residues long. V was shortened by 3 bases and J by 7 bases, with 19 bases between the two germline ends. CDR3 region: CASSFGGLGERQPQHF. The CDR3 nucleotides read TGTGCCAGCAGCTTCGGGGGGCTAGGGGAAAGGCAGCCCCAGCATTTT.

The chain carries TRBV5-1 and TRBJ1-2; unclear D gene. Germline CDR1 SGHRS, CDR2 YFSETQ. The V end was cut by 0 bases, the J end by 5 bases, with 14 bases between. The length of the CDR3 is 15 residues. CDR3 amino acids: CASSLDAGDWYGYTF. The DNA of the CDR3 is TGCGCCAGCAGCTTGGACGCCGGGGATTGGTATGGCTACACCTTC.

The chain recombines TRBV18 with TRBJ1-5; possibly TRBD1 for D (5 bases). Germline lookup yields CDR1 KGHSH and CDR2 LQKENI. This CDR3 region has 15 residues. Trimming cost V 5 bases and J 2 bases, with 13 bases left between them. The CDR3 sequence is CASSTDSAGNQPQHF. The CDR3 DNA reads as TGTGCCAGCTCAACTGACAGTGCCGGCAATCAGCCCCAGCATTTT.

V gene TRBV11-3 combines with J gene TRBJ2-3; 9 nucleotides match TRBD1. V dropped 3 bases and J dropped 2; count of bases not matched to a gene: 3. CDR1 and CDR2 from the germline V gene are SGHNT and YENEEA. The CDR3 consists of 15 residues. The DNA for the CDR3 is TGTGCCAGCAGCTTGGGGACAGGGAACACAGATACGCAGTATTTT. Translated: CASSLGTGNTDTQYF.

The chain combines TRBV18 with TRBJ2-1, with D unclear. V was cut by 6 bases and J by 4 bases, with 10 bases left in between. CDR3 length: 13 residues. CDR1 is KGHSH and CDR2 is LQKENI in the germline V gene. The CDR3 DNA is TGTGCCAGCTCGCGGTCTAATTACAATGAGCAGTTCTTC. Encoded protein: CASSRSNYNEQFF. The full variable domain, completed using reference TRBV18 and TRBJ2-1, is NAGVMQNPRHLVRRRGQEARLRCSPMKGHSHVYWYRQLPEEGLKFMVYLQKENIIDESGMPKERFSAEFPKEGPSILRIQQVVRGDSAAYFCASSRSNYNEQFFGPGTRLTVL.

This chain joins TRBV3-1 (or the pseudogene TRBV3-2) and TRBJ1-1; no clear D gene. V lost 1 base and J 2 bases, leaving 20 bases between the germline ends. The CDR3 runs 18 residues. Germline V lookup: CDR1 LGHDT, CDR2 YNNKEL (reference sequence). The CDR3 nucleotides read TGTGCCAGCAGCCAAGCACGGGGTTCTCGACTTCGAAACACTGAAGCTTTCTTT. Its protein is CASSQARGSRLRNTEAFF.

The chain has TRBV7-2 and TRBJ2-3, with D perhaps matching TRBD2 (5 bases). Trimming pared 3 bases from V and 4 bases from J, leaving 11 bases between. Germline-derived CDR1 and CDR2 are SGHTA and FQGNSA. The CDR3 is 14 amino acids. The CDR3 DNA is TGTGCCAGCAGCTTGATGCCTAGCTCAGATACGCAGTATTTT. Translation gives CASSLMPSSDTQYF.

J is TRBJ1-5 and V is TRBV15, with D possibly TRBD1 on 5 matching bases. The CDR3 has 15 residues. Germline values: CDR1 LNHNV, CDR2 YYDKDF (reference sequence). V lost 0 bases and J lost 7, with 13 bases in between. The CDR3 spells CATSREGRGWQPQHF. CDR3 sequence (DNA): TGTGCCACCAGCAGAGAGGGGAGGGGATGGCAGCCCCAGCATTTT.

V gene TRBV6-5 combines with J gene TRBJ2-1, with 9 bases identical to TRBD1. In germline, CDR1 is MNHEY, CDR2 SVGAGI. The CDR3 length is 15 residues. The ends lost 6 bases at V and 5 bases at J; junction bases unmatched: 8. The CDR3 is CASSPQGAGHNEQFF. The CDR3 DNA is TGTGCCAGCAGCCCACAGGGGGCTGGGCACAATGAGCAGTTCTTC.

Concerning this clone: A much larger clone lies a single base off, so this may be a read error. The chain employs TRBV6-2 or TRBV6-3 and TRBJ2-7; D is ambiguous. Trimming pared 2 bases from V and 3 bases from J, leaving 5 bases between. The germline CDR1 and CDR2 sequences are MNHEY and SVGEGT. The CDR3 extends over 12 amino acids. The CDR3 region has the DNA TGTGCCAGCAGTTACACCTACTACGAGCAGTACTTC. Protein sequence: CASSYTYYEQYF.

The genes are TRBV18 and TRBJ1-5, with D possibly TRBD1 on 5 matching bases. V lost 2 bases to trimming and J lost 5 bases, with 13 bases between them. The CDR3 extends over 15 amino acids. Germline CDR1 is KGHSH and CDR2 is LQKENI. The CDR3 bases are TGTGCCAGCTCACCATCTAGGGGAAGGGATCAGCCCCAGCATTTT. It codes for CASSPSRGRDQPQHF.

The V call is TRBV6-5, the J call TRBJ2-3; 9 bases match TRBD2. The CDR3 spans 15 residues. The germline CDR1 and CDR2 sequences are MNHEY and SVGAGI. Trimming took 5 bases from V and 4 from J; bases not matched to a gene: 7. CDR3 loop: CASSLSGGRPDTQYF. Here the CDR3 DNA reads TGTGCCAGCAGTCTAAGCGGGGGGCGCCCAGATACGCAGTATTTT.

The chain couples TRBV10-3 to TRBJ1-2; 8 bases line up with TRBD1. The V segment lost 0 bases and the J segment 6 bases; nucleotides outside the gene matches: 6. There are 15 residues in the CDR3. Germline V gene lookup returns CDR1 ENHRY and CDR2 SYGVKD. The CDR3, as DNA: TGTGCCATCAGTGAGTCTGACAGGGGCACAAATGGCTACACCTTC. Translated, it gives CAISESDRGTNGYTF.

CDR3 bases: TGTGCCAGCAGGCCCCAGGGAGGTAGCAATCAGCCCCAGCATTTT. It is translated as CASRPQGGSNQPQHF. The chain uses TRBV6-5 and TRBJ1-5, with D perhaps TRBD1 (5 bases). Trimming shortened V by 6 bases and J by 0 bases, and 12 bases separated the two germline ends. CDR1 is MNHEY, CDR2 SVGAGI, per germline. The CDR3 runs to 15 residues.

This clone was counted between two and nine times. The CDR3 DNA is TGTGCCAGCAGTTTAGCGGAGGGGCAGGCCCAGCATTTT. Protein: CASSLAEGQAQHF. This chain links TRBV12-3 or TRBV12-4 with TRBJ1-5, with TRBD1 as a possible D gene (5 bases). There are 13 residues in the CDR3. Trimming cost V 0 bases and J 11 bases, with 11 bases left between them.